Below, 2 T cell receptor beta chains from the same sample are listed, as sequenced in a study of breast tumors, draining lymph nodes, adjacent tissues. The lymph nodes were axillary draining lymph nodes from breast cancer patients. MiXCR was run by TCRdb on the multiplex PCR reads, yielding one entry per CDR3 protein. This repertoire shows approximately 300,000 distinct CDR3 sequences, more than 30% found once; its top ten account for about 1%. What was sequenced was axillary lymph node tissue. These receptors came from a female donor with breast cancer. Some clones in this sample may be carry-over from other donors' samples.

This chain links TRBV7-9 with TRBJ2-1, with D perhaps TRBD1 (6 bases). Germline CDR1 SEHNR, CDR2 FQNEAQ (reference sequence). V dropped 5 bases and J dropped 7 bases, with 15 bases sitting between them. The CDR3 spans 14 residues. The CDR3 DNA follows: TGTGCCAGCAGCACCCCGGGACAACTAAATGAGCAGTTCTTC. As protein: CASSTPGQLNEQFF.

This clonotype was found many times. The chain uses TRBV7-9 and TRBJ2-2, with D unclear. The length of the CDR3 is 15 residues. Germline CDR1 and CDR2: SEHNR and FQNEAQ (reference sequence). V was shortened by 1 base and J by 5 bases, with 11 bases between the two germline ends. The CDR3, as DNA: TGTGCCAGCAGCTTAGATGTGGCCCAGACCGGGGAGCTGTTTTTT. It codes for CASSLDVAQTGELFF.